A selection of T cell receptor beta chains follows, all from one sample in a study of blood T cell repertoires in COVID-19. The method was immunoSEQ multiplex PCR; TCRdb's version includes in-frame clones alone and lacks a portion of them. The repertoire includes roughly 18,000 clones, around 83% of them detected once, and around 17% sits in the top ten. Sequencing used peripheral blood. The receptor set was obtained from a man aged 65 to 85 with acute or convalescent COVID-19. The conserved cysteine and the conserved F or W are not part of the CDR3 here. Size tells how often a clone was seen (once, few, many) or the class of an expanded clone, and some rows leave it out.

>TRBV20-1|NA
SASEQGYTEAF
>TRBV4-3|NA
ASSQERLSGNQPQH
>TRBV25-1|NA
ASSEYSGRQPQH
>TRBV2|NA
ASRGAGGVHEQF
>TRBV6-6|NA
ASSYELAGGDTQY
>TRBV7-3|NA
ASSTRQGGYNEQF
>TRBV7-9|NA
ASSLVIRQGMNEQF
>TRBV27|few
ASSPRGDYYGYT
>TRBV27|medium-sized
ASSLDEGWGIQY
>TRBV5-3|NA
ARSLEGTIEWLF
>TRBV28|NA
ASRVISGRNEQF
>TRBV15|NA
ATSADTNYGYT
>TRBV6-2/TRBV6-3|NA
ASSFPLAGSYNEQF
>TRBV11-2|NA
ASSLVHGGTQETQY
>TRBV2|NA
ASSEALRVTQY
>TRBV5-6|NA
ASSPPRGRVHNEQF
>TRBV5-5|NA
ASSLGGQGRAEAF
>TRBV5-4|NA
ASSLEGLRAREQY
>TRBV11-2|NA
ASRPSDREPEAF
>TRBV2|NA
ASSAGTGRGSGYTIY
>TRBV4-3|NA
ASSPLGQGQGYT
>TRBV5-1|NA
ASRSQQGNTEAF
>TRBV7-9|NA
ASSPGLAGGGDEQF
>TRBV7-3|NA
ASSRYNTDTQY
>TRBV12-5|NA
ASGQGGLGTEAF
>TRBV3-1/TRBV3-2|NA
ASSQVTSGAEETQY